This T cell receptor (beta chain) is drawn from a study of cytomegalovirus exposure and HLA in healthy donors. In the study overall: There were several hundred genotyped donors. Of these, about 86% fell in the genetic ancestry cluster associated with self-reported Caucasian donors. Study results and limitations: On later analysis, the bulk of CMV-associated TCR beta chains appeared to be HLA-restricted.

A multiplex PCR was run with 60 Vbeta primers and 13 Jbeta primers. Original methodology: In a later analysis, around 12 million of 60 million to 80 million unique beta chains occurred in at least two donors. TCRdb's table, derived via immunoSEQ multiplex PCR, lists solely in-frame clones and lacks some. D and trimming were read from the DNA, whereas the V and J calls and clone size are those reported in that table. The sample has approximately 180,000 clones; 81% are singletons. This clone was seen a few times. The antigen remains undetermined. The V segment lost 4 bases and the J segment 5 bases; nucleotides outside the gene matches: 8. The CDR3 is 15 residues long. Looked up from germline, CDR1 is SNHLY and CDR2 is FYNNEI.

The J gene is TRBJ2-5, the V gene TRBV2; 9 bases map to TRBD2. Sequenced input: PBMCs. This sequence was found in a young man in good health and CMV-seronegative. CDR3 amino acids: CASSAGRGGVETQYF. The CDR3 DNA reads as TGTGCCAGCAGTGCGGGGCGGGGGGGCGTCGAGACCCAGTACTTC.